This record covers a single T cell receptor (beta chain). Its antigen is not identified. This entry belongs to a study of T cell responses to AZD1222 COVID-19 vaccine. Study observations and caveats: Reportedly, nearly half the spike-specific TCRs target unmutated variant regions. Clonal diversity was possibly underestimated, and white British individuals and females predominated among donors. At study baseline, merely more than 5 AZD1222 recipients were seropositive. No day 14 peak samples; only post-peak repertoires were characterized.

V was pared by 4 bases and J by 1 base, with 14 bases between. This CDR3 is built from 16 residues. Germline V gives CDR1 SNHLY, CDR2 FYNNEI. Profiled with immunoSEQ multiplex PCR; TCRdb holds only in-frame clones, not every one. Among over 110,000 clones listed, 85% to 95% were seen once. The source was peripheral blood, collected after recovery from COVID-19. The chain couples TRBV2 to TRBJ1-5; D is unclear. This clonotype originated in an adult who had recovered from COVID-19. Here the CDR3 reads CASSAAGRRSNQPQHF. In DNA form, the CDR3 reads TGTGCCAGCAGTGCGGCGGGCCGGAGGAGCAATCAGCCCCAGCATTTT.